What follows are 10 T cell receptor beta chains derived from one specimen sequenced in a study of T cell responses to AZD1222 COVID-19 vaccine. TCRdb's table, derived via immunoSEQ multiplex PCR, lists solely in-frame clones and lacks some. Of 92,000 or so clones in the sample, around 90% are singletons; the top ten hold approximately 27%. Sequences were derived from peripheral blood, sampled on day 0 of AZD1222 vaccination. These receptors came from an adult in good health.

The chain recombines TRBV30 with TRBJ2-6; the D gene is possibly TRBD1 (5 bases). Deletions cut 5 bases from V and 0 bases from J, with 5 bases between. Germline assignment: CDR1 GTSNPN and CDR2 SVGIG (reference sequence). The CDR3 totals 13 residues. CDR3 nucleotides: TGTGCCTGGGGACACTCTGGGGCCAACGTCCTGACTTTC. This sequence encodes CAWGHSGANVLTF.

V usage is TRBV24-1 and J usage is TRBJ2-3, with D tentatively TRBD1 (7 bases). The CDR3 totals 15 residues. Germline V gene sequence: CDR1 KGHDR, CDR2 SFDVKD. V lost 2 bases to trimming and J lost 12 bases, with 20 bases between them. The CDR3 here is CATSDSSATGTSQYF. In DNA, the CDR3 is TGTGCCACCAGTGATTCATCCGCGACAGGGACTTCTCAGTATTTT.

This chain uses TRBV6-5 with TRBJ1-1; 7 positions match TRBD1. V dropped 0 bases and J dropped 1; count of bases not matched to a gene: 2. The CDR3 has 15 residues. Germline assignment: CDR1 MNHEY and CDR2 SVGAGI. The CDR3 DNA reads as TGTGCCAGCAGTTACTCAGGGACAGCGAACACTGAAGCTTTCTTT. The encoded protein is CASSYSGTANTEAFF.

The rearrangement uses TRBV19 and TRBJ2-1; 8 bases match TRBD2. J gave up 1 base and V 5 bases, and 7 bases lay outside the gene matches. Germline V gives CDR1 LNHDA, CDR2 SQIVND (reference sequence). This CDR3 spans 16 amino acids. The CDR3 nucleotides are TGTGCCAGTAGTGAGGGGACTAGAGGGTCCTACAATGAGCAGTTCTTC. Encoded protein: CASSEGTRGSYNEQFF.

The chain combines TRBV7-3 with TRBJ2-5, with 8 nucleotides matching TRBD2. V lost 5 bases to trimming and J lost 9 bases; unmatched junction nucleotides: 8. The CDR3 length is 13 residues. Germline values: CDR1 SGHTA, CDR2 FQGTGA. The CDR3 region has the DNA TGTGCCAGCAGCCGGGGGGGCTCGGGACCCCAGTACTTC. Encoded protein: CASSRGGSGPQYF.

The CDR3 DNA is TGCGCCAGCAGCCCCCCTCGAGCGGGAGTGGACATTCAGTACTTC. Its translation: CASSPPRAGVDIQYF. This chain links TRBV4-1 with TRBJ2-4; 8 bases are shared with TRBD2. The V and J ends lost 4 bases and 8 bases, in that order; junction bases with no gene match: 10. This CDR3 has 15 residues. The V gene's germline CDR1 is MGHRA and CDR2 YSYEKL.

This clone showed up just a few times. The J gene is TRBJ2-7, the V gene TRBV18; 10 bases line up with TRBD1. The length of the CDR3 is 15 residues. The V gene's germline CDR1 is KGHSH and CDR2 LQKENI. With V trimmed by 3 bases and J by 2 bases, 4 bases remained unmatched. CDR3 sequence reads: CASSPAGQGAYEQYF. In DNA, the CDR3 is TGTGCCAGCTCACCGGCCGGACAGGGGGCCTACGAGCAGTACTTC.

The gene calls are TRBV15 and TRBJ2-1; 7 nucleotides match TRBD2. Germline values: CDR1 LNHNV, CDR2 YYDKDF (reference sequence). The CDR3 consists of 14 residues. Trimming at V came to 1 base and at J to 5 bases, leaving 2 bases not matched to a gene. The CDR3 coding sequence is TGTGCCACCAGCAGAGCCCTAGCGGACAATGAGCAGTTCTTC. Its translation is CATSRALADNEQFF.

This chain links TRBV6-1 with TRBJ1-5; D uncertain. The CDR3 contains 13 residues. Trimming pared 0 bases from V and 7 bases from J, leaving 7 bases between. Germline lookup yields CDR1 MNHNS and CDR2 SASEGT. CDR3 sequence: CASSEARRQPQHF. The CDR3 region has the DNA TGTGCCAGCAGTGAAGCGCGAAGGCAGCCCCAGCATTTT.

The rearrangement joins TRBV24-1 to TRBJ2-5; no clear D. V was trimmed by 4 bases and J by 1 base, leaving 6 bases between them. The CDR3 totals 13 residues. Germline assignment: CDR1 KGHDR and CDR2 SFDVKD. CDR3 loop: CATSDRIQETQYF. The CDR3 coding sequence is TGTGCCACCAGTGACAGGATCCAAGAGACCCAGTACTTC.